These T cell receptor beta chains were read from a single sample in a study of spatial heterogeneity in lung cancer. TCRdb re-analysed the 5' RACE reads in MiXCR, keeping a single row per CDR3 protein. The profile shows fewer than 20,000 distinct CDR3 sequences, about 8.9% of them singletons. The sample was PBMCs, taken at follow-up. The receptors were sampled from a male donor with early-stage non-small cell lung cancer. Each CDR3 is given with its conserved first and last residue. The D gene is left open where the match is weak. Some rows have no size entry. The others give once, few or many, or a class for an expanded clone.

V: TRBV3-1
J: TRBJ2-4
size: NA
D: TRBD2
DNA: TGTGCCAGCAGCCAACTAGCGGGAGTTTGGATCAAAAACATTCAGTACTTC
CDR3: CASSQLAGVWIKNIQYF

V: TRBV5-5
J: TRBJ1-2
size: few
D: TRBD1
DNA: TGTGCCAGTGACCGGGACAGGGGGCTCTATGGCTACACCTTC
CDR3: CASDRDRGLYGYTF

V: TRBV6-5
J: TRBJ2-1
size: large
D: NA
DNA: TGTGCCAGCAGTTACCTTTCCGCCCGGGGAGAGCAGTTCTTC
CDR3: CASSYLSARGEQFF

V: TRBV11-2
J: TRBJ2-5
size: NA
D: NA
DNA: TGTGCCAGCAGCTCACCCGGGACTGGGTTGGCCCAGTACTTC
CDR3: CASSSPGTGLAQYF

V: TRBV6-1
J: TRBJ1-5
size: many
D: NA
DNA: TGTGCCAGCAGCCACAGGGAGGAACAGCCCCAGCATTTT
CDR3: CASSHREEQPQHF

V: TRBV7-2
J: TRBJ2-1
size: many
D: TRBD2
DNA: TGTGCCAGCAGCTCTTTTAGCGGGGGTTACAATGAGCAGTTCTTC
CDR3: CASSSFSGGYNEQFF

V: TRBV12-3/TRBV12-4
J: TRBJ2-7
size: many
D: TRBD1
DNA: TGTGCCAGCAGGCCCCGGGACAGCTACGAGCAGTACTTC
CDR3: CASRPRDSYEQYF

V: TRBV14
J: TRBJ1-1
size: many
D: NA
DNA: TGTGCCAGCAGCCAGTGGAGGGGACCGAGGATGAACACTGAAGCTTTCTTT
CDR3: CASSQWRGPRMNTEAFF

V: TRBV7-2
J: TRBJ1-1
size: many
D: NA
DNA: TGTGCCAGCAGCTCAGACACATACACTGAAGCTTTCTTT
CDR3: CASSSDTYTEAFF

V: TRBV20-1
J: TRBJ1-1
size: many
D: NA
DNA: TGCAGTGCTAGAGATTATGGACACGCGAACACTGAAGCTTTCTTT
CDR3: CSARDYGHANTEAFF

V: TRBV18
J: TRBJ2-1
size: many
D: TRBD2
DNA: TGTGCCAGCTCACCAGGAGGCGGGGGGGCTAATGAGCAGTTCTTC
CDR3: CASSPGGGGANEQFF

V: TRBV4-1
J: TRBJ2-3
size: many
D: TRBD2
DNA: TGCGCCAGCAGCCAAAGACGGGAGGCCTCCACAGATACGCAGTATTTT
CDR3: CASSQRREASTDTQYF

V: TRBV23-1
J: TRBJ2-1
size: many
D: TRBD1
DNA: TGCGCCAGGGGGACAGGGAACAACAATGAGCAGTTCTTC
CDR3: CARGTGNNNEQFF

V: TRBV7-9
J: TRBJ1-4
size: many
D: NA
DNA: TGTGCCAGCACTTTTTCCAAGGAAAAACTGTTTTTT
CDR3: CASTFSKEKLFF

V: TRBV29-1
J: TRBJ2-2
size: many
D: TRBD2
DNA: TGCAGCGTCTCCGGGACTAGCGGGACCGGGGAGCTGTTTTTT
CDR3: CSVSGTSGTGELFF

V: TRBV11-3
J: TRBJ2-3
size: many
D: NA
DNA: TGTGCCAGCAGCCCAAAAGGGAGTCCAGATACGCAGTATTTT
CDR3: CASSPKGSPDTQYF

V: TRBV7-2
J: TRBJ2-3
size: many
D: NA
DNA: TGTGCCAGCAGCTTAGCTGGCTTAAGCACAGATACGCAGTATTTT
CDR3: CASSLAGLSTDTQYF

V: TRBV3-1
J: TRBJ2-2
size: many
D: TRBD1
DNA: TGTGCCAGCAGCCCGGGACAGGGGAACACCGGGGAGCTGTTTTTT
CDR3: CASSPGQGNTGELFF

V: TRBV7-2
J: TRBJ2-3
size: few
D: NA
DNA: TGTGCCAGCAGCTTAACCCGTCCACAGTATTTT
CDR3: CASSLTRPQYF

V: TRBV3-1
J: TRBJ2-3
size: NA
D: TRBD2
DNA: TGTGCCAGCAGCGGCGCCGCCCTAGCGGGGGGAAGCACAGATACGCAGTATTTT
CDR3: CASSGAALAGGSTDTQYF

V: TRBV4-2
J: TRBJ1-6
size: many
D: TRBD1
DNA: TGTGCCAGCAGCCAAGATTCACCGGACAGGGGAAGTTCACCCCTCCACTTT
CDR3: CASSQDSPDRGSSPLHF

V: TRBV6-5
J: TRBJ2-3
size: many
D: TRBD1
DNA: TGTGCCAGCAGTTACTCTTGGACAGGGGCGAGTTGGTATTTT
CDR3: CASSYSWTGASWYF

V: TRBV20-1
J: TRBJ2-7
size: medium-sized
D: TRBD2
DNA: TGCAGTGCTAGTGTCCCCGGGACTAACGAGCAGTACTTC
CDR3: CSASVPGTNEQYF

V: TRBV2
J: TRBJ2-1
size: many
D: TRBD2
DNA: TGTGCCAGCAGTGAAGAGGGACTAGCGGGTGACAATGAGCAGTTCTTC
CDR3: CASSEEGLAGDNEQFF

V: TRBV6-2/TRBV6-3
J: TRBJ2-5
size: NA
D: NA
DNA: TGTGCCAGCAGTTACTCCCCAATTAACTACCTTCAGGAGCGAGAGACCCAGTACTTC
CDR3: CASSYSPINYLQERETQYF

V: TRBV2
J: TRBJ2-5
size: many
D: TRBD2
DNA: TGTGCCAGCAGACCTTCGACTAGCCCGGTAGAGACCCAGTACTTC
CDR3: CASRPSTSPVETQYF

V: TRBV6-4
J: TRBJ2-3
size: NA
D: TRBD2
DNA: TGTGCCAGCAGTGAGGCGGGAGAGGGCACAGATACGCAGTATTTT
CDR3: CASSEAGEGTDTQYF

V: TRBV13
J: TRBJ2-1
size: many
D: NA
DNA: TGTGCCAGCAGCCCGTTGTTCAGTGGAAATGAGCAGTTCTTC
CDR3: CASSPLFSGNEQFF

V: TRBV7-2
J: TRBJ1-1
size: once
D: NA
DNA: TGTGCCAGCAGCCCAAGGGCAGGGTCTAACGCGGTGAACACTGAAGCTTTCTTT
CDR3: CASSPRAGSNAVNTEAFF

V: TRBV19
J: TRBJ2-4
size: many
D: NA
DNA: TGTGCCAGTAGTATAGGCGGCGGAGGCAAAAACATTCAGTACTTC
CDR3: CASSIGGGGKNIQYF

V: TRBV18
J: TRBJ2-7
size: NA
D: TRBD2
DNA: TGTGCCAGCTCACCAACCGTAGCGGGGGGGGACGAGCAGTACTTC
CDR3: CASSPTVAGGDEQYF

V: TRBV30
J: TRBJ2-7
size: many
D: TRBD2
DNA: TGTGCCTGGAGTCGGACTAGCACCTCCTACGAGCAGTACTTC
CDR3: CAWSRTSTSYEQYF

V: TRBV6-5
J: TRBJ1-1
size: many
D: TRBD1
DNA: TGTGCCAGCAGTTTCGCCAAGGGGGCCCAAGCTTTCTTT
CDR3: CASSFAKGAQAFF

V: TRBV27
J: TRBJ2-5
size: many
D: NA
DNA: TGTGCCAGCAGGGCCGGACTGGGAGTACAAGAGACCCAGTACTTC
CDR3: CASRAGLGVQETQYF

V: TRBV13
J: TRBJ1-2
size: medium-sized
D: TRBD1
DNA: TGTGCCAGCAGCTTGGTACGCCTAGGGGGCGGTGGTGGCTACACCTTC
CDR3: CASSLVRLGGGGGYTF

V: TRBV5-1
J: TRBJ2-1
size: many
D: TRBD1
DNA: TGCGCCAGCAGCTTGGAGACAGGGCGGTTTTATGAGCAGTTCTTC
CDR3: CASSLETGRFYEQFF

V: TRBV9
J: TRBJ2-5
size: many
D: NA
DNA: TGTGCCAGCAGCGGAAGGACCCTCGGTCGAAAAGAGACCCAGTACTTC
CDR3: CASSGRTLGRKETQYF

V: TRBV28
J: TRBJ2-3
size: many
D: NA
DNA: TGTGCCAGCCCACACTGGGGGCCGAGGGATACGCAGTATTTT
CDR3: CASPHWGPRDTQYF

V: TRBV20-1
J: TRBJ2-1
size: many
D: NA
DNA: TGCAGTGCTAGAGATGGCTCCCCCCATGAGCAGTTCTTC
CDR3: CSARDGSPHEQFF

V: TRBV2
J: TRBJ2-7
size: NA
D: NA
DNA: TGTGCCAGCAGTGAGTCTCCATACGAGCAGTACTTC
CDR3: CASSESPYEQYF

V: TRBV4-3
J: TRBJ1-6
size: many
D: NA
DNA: TGCGCCAGCAGCCAAGAGCCAGGGAGCTCCTATAATTCACCCCTCCACTTT
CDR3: CASSQEPGSSYNSPLHF

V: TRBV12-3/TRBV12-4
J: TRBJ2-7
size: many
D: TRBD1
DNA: TGTGCCAGCAGGAATTCAGGGGGCTCCTACGAGCAGTACTTC
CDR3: CASRNSGGSYEQYF

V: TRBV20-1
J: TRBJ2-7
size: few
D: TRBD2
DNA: TGCAGTGCCGTTAGCGGGGGCGACCTCTGGGAGCAGTACTTC
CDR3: CSAVSGGDLWEQYF

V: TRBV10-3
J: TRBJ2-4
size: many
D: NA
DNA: TGTGCCATCAGTGAGTCGCAGGCGTCACCTTTTAACATTCAGTACTTC
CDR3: CAISESQASPFNIQYF

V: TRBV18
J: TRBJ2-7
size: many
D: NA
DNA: TGTGCCAGCTCACCACCGCTACTAGATATGAAGGGGCAGTACTTC
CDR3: CASSPPLLDMKGQYF

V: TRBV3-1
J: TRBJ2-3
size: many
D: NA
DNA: TGTGCCAGCAGCCAGTCGTACGTAGGCACAGATACGCAGTATTTT
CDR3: CASSQSYVGTDTQYF

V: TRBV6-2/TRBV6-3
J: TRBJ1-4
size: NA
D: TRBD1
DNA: TGTCCCAGCAGAACCGGGACAGGGAGTCGAAAACTGTTTTTT
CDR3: CPSRTGTGSRKLFF

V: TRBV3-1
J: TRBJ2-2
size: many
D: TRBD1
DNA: TGTGCCAGCAGCAGCCTGACAGGGAGGAACACCGGGGAGCTGTTTTTT
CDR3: CASSSLTGRNTGELFF

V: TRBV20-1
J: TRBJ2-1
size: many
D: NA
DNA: TGCAGTGCTACTAGCGTGGGGCGTTATGAGCAGTTCTTC
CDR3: CSATSVGRYEQFF

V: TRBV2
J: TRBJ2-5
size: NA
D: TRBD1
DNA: TGTGCCAGCAGTCACGGAGCAACGGCAGGGGGTCTAGGAGAGACCCAGTACTTC
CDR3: CASSHGATAGGLGETQYF

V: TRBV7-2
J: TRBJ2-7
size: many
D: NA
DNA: TGTGCCAGCAGCTCATACCGGGACAAAATTTACGAGCAGTACTTC
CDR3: CASSSYRDKIYEQYF

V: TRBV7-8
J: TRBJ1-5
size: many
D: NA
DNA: TGTGCCAGCAGCTTAAGCCAGAATAGCAATCAGCCCCAGCATTTT
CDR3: CASSLSQNSNQPQHF

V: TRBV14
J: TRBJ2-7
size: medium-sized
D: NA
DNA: TGTGCCAGCAGCCCCCCCCGGGACGCCTCCTACGAGCAGTACTTC
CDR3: CASSPPRDASYEQYF

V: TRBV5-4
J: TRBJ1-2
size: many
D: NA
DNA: TGTGCCAGCAGCTCTCCCGGAGTCAGGGGCTACACCTTC
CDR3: CASSSPGVRGYTF